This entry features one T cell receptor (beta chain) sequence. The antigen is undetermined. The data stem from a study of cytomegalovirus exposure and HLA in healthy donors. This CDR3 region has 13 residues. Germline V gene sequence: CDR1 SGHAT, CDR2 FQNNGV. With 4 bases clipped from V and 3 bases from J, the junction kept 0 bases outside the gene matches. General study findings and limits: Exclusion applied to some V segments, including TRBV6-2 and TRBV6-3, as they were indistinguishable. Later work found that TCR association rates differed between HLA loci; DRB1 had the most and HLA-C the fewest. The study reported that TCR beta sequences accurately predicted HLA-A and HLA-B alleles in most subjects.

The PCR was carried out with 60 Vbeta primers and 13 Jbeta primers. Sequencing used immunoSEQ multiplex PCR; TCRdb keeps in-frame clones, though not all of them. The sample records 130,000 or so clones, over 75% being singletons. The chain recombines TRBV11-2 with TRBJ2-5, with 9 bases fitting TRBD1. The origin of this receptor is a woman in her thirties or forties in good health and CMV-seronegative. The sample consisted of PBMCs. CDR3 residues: CASSWDREETQYF. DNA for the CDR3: TGTGCCAGCAGCTGGGACAGGGAAGAGACCCAGTACTTC.